Each of the 10 T cell receptor beta chains below was sequenced from the same sample in a study of T cell responses to AZD1222 COVID-19 vaccine. Data came from immunoSEQ multiplex PCR; TCRdb stores just in-frame clones and leaves some out. The sample lists 120,000 to 150,000 clones, 88% occurring once. Sequencing used peripheral blood, obtained on day 0 of AZD1222 vaccination. These receptors all come from an adult in good health.

Details on this clone: This specimen includes other DNA sequences encoding the same CDR3. The chain uses TRBV5-1 and TRBJ2-1; D gene unclear. Germline CDR1 is SGHRS and CDR2 is YFSETQ. The CDR3 covers 15 residues. Trimming cost V 0 bases and J 0 bases, with 7 bases left between them. CDR3 loop: CASSLGGSSYNEQFF. CDR3 DNA: TGCGCCAGCAGCTTGGGGGGAAGCTCCTACAATGAGCAGTTCTTC.

The V call is TRBV5-6, the J call TRBJ1-3, with D uncertain. In germline, CDR1 is SGHDT, CDR2 YYEEEE. The CDR3 loop spans 15 amino acids. V was pared by 0 bases and J by 0 bases, with 7 bases between. As DNA, the CDR3 is TGTGCCAGCAGCTTGGACGCTCGCTCTGGAAACACCATATATTTT. Protein product: CASSLDARSGNTIYF. The full variable domain, rest sourced from reference TRBV5-6 and TRBJ1-3, is DAGVTQSPTHLIKTRGQQVTLRCSPKSGHDTVSWYQQALGQGPQFIFQYYEEEERQRGNFPDRFSGHQFPNYSSELNVNALLLGDSALYLCASSLDARSGNTIYFGEGSWLTVV.

The J gene is TRBJ1-5, the V gene TRBV6-2 or TRBV6-3; the D gene is possibly TRBD1 (6 bases). The V gene lost 6 bases and the J gene lost 5 bases, with 26 bases spanning the gap. The CDR3 spans 18 residues. Germline assignment: CDR1 MNHEY and CDR2 SVGEGT. CDR3 sequence: CASSPSFVGGKEDQPQHF. As DNA, the CDR3 is TGTGCCAGCAGCCCCTCGTTTGTAGGGGGTAAAGAGGATCAGCCCCAGCATTTT.

V usage is TRBV15 and J usage is TRBJ2-7; tentatively, D is TRBD2 (5 bases). The V gene's germline CDR1 is LNHNV and CDR2 YYDKDF (reference sequence). The V end lost 4 bases, the J end lost 2 bases, and 18 bases lay between the germline ends. The length of the CDR3 is 16 residues. As DNA, the CDR3 is TGTGCCACCAGCACAGAGGGCGGACCCTTGCCCTACGAGCAGTACTTC. It codes for CATSTEGGPLPYEQYF.

J is TRBJ2-3 and V is TRBV18; TRBD2 matches 13 bases. The CDR3 loop spans 16 amino acids. Per the germline V gene, CDR1 is KGHSH and CDR2 is LQKENI. The junction had 6 bases not matched to a gene; V was cut back by 3 bases and J by 6 bases. The CDR3: CASSPTEGLAGDTQYF. The CDR3 DNA is TGTGCCAGCTCACCTACAGAGGGACTAGCGGGGGATACGCAGTATTTT.

The CDR3: CASSQSGGRGGGNTIYF. CDR3 nucleotides: TGTGCCAGCAGCCAGAGTGGAGGCAGGGGCGGTGGAAACACCATATATTTT. The chain uses TRBV5-4 and TRBJ1-3, with D perhaps TRBD1 (6 bases). The CDR3 totals 17 residues. Trimming took 4 bases from V and 3 from J, leaving 20 bases between them. In germline, CDR1 is SGHNT, CDR2 YYREEE (reference sequence).

Concerning this clone itself: Compared with germline, one end of the junction differs, possibly owing to a read error. V usage is TRBV6-5 and J usage is TRBJ1-1; tentatively, D is TRBD1 (6 bases). This CDR3 comprises 15 residues. Per the germline V gene, CDR1 is MNHEY and CDR2 is SVGAGI. The CDR3 protein is CASSIRQVGGPEAFF. The CDR3 bases are TGTGCCAGCAGTATAAGACAGGTCGGAGGACCTGAGGCTTTCTTT.

This clone was picked up a small number of times. The chain combines TRBV4-3 with TRBJ2-7, with TRBD1 identical over 8 bases. CDR1 LGHNA and CDR2 YSLEER come from the germline V gene. The J segment lost 4 bases and the V segment lost 3 bases, leaving 11 bases of the junction unmatched. The CDR3 is 16 amino acids. The CDR3: CASSHQGTGELYEQYF. CDR3 in DNA: TGCGCCAGCAGCCATCAGGGGACAGGAGAACTATACGAGCAGTACTTC.

The V call is TRBV6-5, the J call TRBJ1-5; TRBD1 matches 9 bases. Trimming cost V 6 bases and J 7 bases; bases outside gene matches: 4. Germline-derived CDR1 and CDR2 are MNHEY and SVGAGI. CDR3 length: 13 amino acids. The CDR3 sequence: CASRIDRGQPQHF. The CDR3, as DNA: TGTGCCAGCAGAATCGACAGGGGGCAGCCCCAGCATTTT.

This clone showed up just a few times. CDR3 in DNA: TGTGCCAGCAGCCCGGGACTAGCTGCCGAGCAGTACTTC. It codes for CASSPGLAAEQYF. The chain links TRBV7-9 to TRBJ2-7; TRBD2 agrees at 9 bases. Germline trimming cut 5 bases from V and 6 bases from J; bases unmatched to any gene: 5. The length of the CDR3 is 13 residues. CDR1 SEHNR and CDR2 FQNEAQ come from the germline V gene (reference sequence).